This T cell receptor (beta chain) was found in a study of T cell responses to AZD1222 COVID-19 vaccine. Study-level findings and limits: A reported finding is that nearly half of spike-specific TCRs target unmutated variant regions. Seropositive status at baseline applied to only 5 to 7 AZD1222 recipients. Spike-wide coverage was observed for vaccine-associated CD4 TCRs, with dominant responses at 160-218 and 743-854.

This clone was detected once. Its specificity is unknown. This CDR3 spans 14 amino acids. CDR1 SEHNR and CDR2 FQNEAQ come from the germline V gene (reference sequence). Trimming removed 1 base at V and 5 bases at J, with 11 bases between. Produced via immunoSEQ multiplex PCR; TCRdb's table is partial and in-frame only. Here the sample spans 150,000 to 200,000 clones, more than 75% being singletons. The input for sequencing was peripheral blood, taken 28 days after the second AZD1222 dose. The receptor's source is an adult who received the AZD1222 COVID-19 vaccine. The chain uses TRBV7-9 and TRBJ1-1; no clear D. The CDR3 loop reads CASSLVSGSTEAFF. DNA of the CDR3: TGTGCCAGCAGCTTAGTAAGTGGGAGTACTGAAGCTTTCTTT.